These 11 T cell receptor beta chains were all obtained from the same sample, sequenced in a study of CD8 T cells in ankylosing spondylitis. MiXCR, applied by TCRdb to the 5' RACE reads, yields one record per CDR3 protein. The data show 250,000 to 400,000 distinct CDR3 sequences, with roughly 12% seen just once and about a tenth held by the top ten. Sequenced sample: blood, either unsorted or a sorted T cell fraction (not recorded which). These receptors all come from a female donor with ankylosing spondylitis or in good health (not recorded which).

V is TRBV12-3 or TRBV12-4 and J is TRBJ2-3, with a possible D match to TRBD2 (6 bases). Deletions cut 6 bases from V and 0 bases from J, with 13 bases between. The CDR3 runs to 15 residues. The CDR3 sequence is CASSGSGTSTDTQYF. The CDR3 DNA reads as TGTGCCAGCAGCGGTAGCGGAACTAGCACAGATACGCAGTATTTT.

This clonotype was observed many times. V usage is TRBV5-1 and J usage is TRBJ1-6; tentatively, D is TRBD1 (5 bases). The CDR3 consists of 13 residues. Germline CDR1 SGHRS, CDR2 YFSETQ. V was clipped by 4 bases and J by 4 bases, with 6 bases between them. The CDR3 reads CASSPGYNSPLHF. The CDR3 DNA follows: TGCGCCAGCAGCCCAGGGTATAATTCACCCCTCCACTTT.

Ten or more counts support this clonotype. This rearrangement joins TRBV5-1 to TRBJ1-6; unclear D gene. The CDR3 loop spans 15 amino acids. Germline V CDR1 and CDR2: SGHRS, YFSETQ. Trimming stripped 0 bases from V and 4 bases from J, with 8 bases between. The CDR3 nucleotides are TGCGCCAGCAGCTTGGCAACCGATTATAATTCACCCCTCCACTTT. Encoded protein: CASSLATDYNSPLHF. The complete variable domain, with remaining parts taken from reference TRBV5-1 and TRBJ1-6, reads KAGVTQTPRYLIKTRGQQVTLSCSPISGHRSVSWYQQTPGQGLQFLFEYFSETQRNKGNFPGRFSGRQFSNSRSEMNVSTLELGDSALYLCASSLATDYNSPLHFGNGTRLTVT.

A few counts support this clonotype. Here the CDR3 DNA reads TGCGCCAGCAGCAGACCGGGACAGGGTCCGTCTGGAAACACCATATATTTT. Translating it yields CASSRPGQGPSGNTIYF. The chain carries TRBV5-1 and TRBJ1-3; 9 bases are a match to TRBD1. The CDR3 spans 17 residues. Looked up from germline, CDR1 is SGHRS and CDR2 is YFSETQ. Unmatched junction bases numbered 9, after V lost 4 bases and J lost 1 base.

This clonotype was observed a few times. The chain joins TRBV28 to TRBJ2-7, with a weak D call TRBD1 (6 bases). The germline V and J ends were trimmed by 3 bases and 2 bases, with 14 bases remaining between them. CDR3 size: 15 residues. The germline CDR1 and CDR2 sequences are MDHEN and SYDVKM. CDR3 residues: CASSLPTGSPYEQYF. The CDR3 DNA reads TGTGCCAGCAGTTTGCCCACAGGGAGTCCCTACGAGCAGTACTTC.

This clonotype was seen many times. The CDR3 loop reads CASRWDRGRDTQYF. The CDR3 coding sequence is TGTGCCAGCAGGTGGGACAGGGGAAGAGATACGCAGTATTTT. J is TRBJ2-3 and V is TRBV12-3 or TRBV12-4; 10 bases map to TRBD1. Germline trimming cut 6 bases from V and 5 bases from J; bases unmatched to any gene: 5. The length of the CDR3 is 14 residues.

In this sample, this clonotype turned up many times. The V and J genes are TRBV12-3 or TRBV12-4 and TRBJ1-5; no reliable D call. Trimming removed 5 bases at V and 0 bases at J, with 8 bases between. The CDR3 is made up of 14 amino acids. This CDR3 is CASSPRYSNQPQHF. In DNA, the CDR3 is TGTGCCAGCAGTCCCCGATATAGCAATCAGCCCCAGCATTTT.

This clonotype has a handful of counts. The V and J genes are TRBV7-9 and TRBJ2-1, with 9 bases matching TRBD1. V was pared by 4 bases and J by 8 bases, with 9 bases of the junction left unmatched. The CDR3 loop spans 15 amino acids. The V gene's germline CDR1 is SEHNR and CDR2 FQNEAQ (reference sequence). The CDR3 nucleotides read TGTGCCAGCAGCTCTAACCGGGACAGGGCCGATGAGCAGTTCTTC. This encodes CASSSNRDRADEQFF.

This clonotype has ten or more counts. V gene TRBV12-3 or TRBV12-4 combines with J gene TRBJ1-5; TRBD1 matches 8 bases. The CDR3 sequence is 14 residues long. After removal of 3 bases from V and 6 bases from J, the junction contained 4 bases not matched to a gene. The CDR3: CASSLQGATQPQHF. The CDR3 nucleotides are TGTGCCAGCAGTTTGCAGGGGGCGACTCAGCCCCAGCATTTT.

This clonotype has just a few counts. The chain is built from TRBV5-5 and TRBJ2-3; perhaps TRBD1 as D (7 bases). Between the trimmed V and J ends, which lost 4 bases and 5 bases, there was a span of 20 bases. Germline V gene sequence: CDR1 SGHKS, CDR2 YYEKEE (reference sequence). CDR3 size: 16 residues. The CDR3 here is CASSRRSRGDGDTQYF. Written as DNA, the CDR3 is TGTGCCAGCAGCCGTAGAAGCAGGGGGGATGGAGATACGCAGTATTTT.

In this sample, this clonotype turned up many times. J is TRBJ2-3 and V is TRBV12-3 or TRBV12-4, with 9 bases that match TRBD2. The CDR3 totals 15 residues. The ends lost 5 bases at V and 6 bases at J; junction bases unmatched: 9. This CDR3 is CASSPTGLARDTQYF. The CDR3 nucleotides read TGTGCCAGCAGTCCCACGGGACTAGCAAGGGATACGCAGTATTTT.